This T cell receptor (beta chain) was identified in a study of T cells in Graves' hyperthyroidism and ophthalmopathy. The overall study: Pretreatment peripheral blood was obtained at initial diagnosis. Study-wide points: The model foresaw ophthalmopathy a median about 6.5 months prior to onset. The blood repertoire included most of the expanded thyroid clonotypes above 0.001.

The V gene's germline CDR1 is SGHAT and CDR2 FQNNGV. Trimming took 4 bases from V and 5 from J; bases not matched to a gene: 5. This CDR3 has 15 amino acids. Amplified TCR beta CDR3 regions derived from RNA transcripts. TCR CDR3 underwent first-round RT-PCR with the HTBI primer set. MiXCR, applied by TCRdb to the multiplex PCR reads, yields one record per CDR3 protein. The data contain nearly 600,000 distinct CDR3 sequences, about 15% of them singletons. This clonotype was picked up many times. Its specificity is not known. Source material: blood. The sequence was obtained from a woman aged 25-40 years with Graves' hyperthyroidism that later progressed to Graves' ophthalmopathy. The chain has TRBV11-2 and TRBJ2-1; 10 nucleotides agree with TRBD2. The CDR3 sequence: CASSSLAGKHNEQFF. Here the CDR3 DNA reads TGTGCCAGCAGCTCACTAGCGGGAAAACACAATGAGCAGTTCTTC.